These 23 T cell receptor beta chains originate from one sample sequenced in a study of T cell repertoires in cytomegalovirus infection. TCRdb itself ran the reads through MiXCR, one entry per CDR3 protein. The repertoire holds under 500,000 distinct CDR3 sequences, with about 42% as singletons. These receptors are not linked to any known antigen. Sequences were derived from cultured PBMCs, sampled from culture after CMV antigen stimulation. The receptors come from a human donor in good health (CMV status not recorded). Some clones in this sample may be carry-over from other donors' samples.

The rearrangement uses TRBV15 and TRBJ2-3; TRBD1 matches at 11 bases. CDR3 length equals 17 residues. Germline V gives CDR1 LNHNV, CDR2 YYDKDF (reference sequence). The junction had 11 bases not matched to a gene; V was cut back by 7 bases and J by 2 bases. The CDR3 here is CATIPGTGGSATDTQYF. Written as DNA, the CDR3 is TGTGCCACCATACCCGGGACAGGGGGTTCCGCCACAGATACGCAGTATTTT. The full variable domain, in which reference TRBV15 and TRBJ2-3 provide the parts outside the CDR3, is DAMVIQNPRYQVTQFGKPVTLSCSQTLNHNVMYWYQQKSSQAPKLLFHYYDKDFNNEADTPDNFQSRRPNTSFCFLDIRSPGLGDTAMYLCATIPGTGGSATDTQYFGPGTRLTVL.

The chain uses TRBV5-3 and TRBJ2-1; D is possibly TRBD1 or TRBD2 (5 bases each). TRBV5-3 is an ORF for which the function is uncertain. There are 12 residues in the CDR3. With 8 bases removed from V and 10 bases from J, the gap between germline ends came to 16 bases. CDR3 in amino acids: CASSLRDVEQFF. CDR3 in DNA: TGTGCCAGCAGCCTACGGGACGTCGAGCAGTTCTTC.

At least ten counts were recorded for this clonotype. The CDR3 DNA follows: TGTGCCAGCAGCTTTTACACCACGGGAACAGATACGCAGTATTTT. Its translation is CASSFYTTGTDTQYF. The chain combines TRBV7-2 with TRBJ2-3, with D tentatively TRBD2 (5 bases). V lost 3 bases to trimming and J lost 3 bases, with 13 bases between them. This CDR3 is 15 amino acids long. The germline CDR1 and CDR2 sequences are SGHTA and FQGNSA.

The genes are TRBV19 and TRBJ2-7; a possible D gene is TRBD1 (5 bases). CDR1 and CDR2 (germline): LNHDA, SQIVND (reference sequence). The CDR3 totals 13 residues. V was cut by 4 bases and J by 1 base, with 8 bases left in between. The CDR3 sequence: CASSSQGSYEQYF. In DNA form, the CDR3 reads TGTGCCAGTAGTAGTCAGGGTTCCTACGAGCAGTACTTC.

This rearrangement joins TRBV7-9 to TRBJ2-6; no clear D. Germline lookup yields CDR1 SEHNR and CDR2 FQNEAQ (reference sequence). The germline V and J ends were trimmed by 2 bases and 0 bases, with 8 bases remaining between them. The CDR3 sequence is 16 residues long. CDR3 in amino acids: CASSLPTVSGANVLTF. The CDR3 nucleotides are TGTGCCAGCAGCTTACCAACGGTCTCTGGGGCCAACGTCCTGACTTTC. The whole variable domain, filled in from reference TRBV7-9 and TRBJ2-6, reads DTGVSQNPRHKITKRGQNVTFRCDPISEHNRLYWYRQTLGQGPEFLTYFQNEAQLEKSRLLSDRFSAERPKGSFSTLEIQRTEQGDSAMYLCASSLPTVSGANVLTFGAGSRLTVL.

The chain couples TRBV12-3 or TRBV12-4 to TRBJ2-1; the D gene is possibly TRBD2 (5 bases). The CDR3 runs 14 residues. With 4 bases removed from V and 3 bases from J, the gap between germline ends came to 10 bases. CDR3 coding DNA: TGTGCCAGCAGTTCGAGGACTGTCTACAATGAGCAGTTCTTC. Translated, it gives CASSSRTVYNEQFF.

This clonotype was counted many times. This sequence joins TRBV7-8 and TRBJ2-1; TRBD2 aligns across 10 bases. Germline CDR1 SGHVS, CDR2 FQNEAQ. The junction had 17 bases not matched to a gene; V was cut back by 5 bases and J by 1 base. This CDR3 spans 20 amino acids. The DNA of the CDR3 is TGTGCCAGCAGCCTACCTAGCGGGGGACCGCCTATAAGTTCCTACAATGAGCAGTTCTTC. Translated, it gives CASSLPSGGPPISSYNEQFF. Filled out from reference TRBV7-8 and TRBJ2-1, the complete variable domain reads GAGVSQSPRYKVAKRGQDVALRCDPISGHVSLFWYQQALGQGPEFLTYFQNEAQLDKSGLPSDRFFAERPEGSVSTLKIQRTQQEDSAVYLCASSLPSGGPPISSYNEQFFGPGTRLTVL.

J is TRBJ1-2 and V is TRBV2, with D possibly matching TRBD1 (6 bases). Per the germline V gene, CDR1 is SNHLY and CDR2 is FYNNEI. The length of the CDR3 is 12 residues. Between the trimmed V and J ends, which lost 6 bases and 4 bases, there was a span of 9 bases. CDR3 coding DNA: TGTGCCAGCAGAACGGACAGCTATGGCTACACCTTC. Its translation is CASRTDSYGYTF.

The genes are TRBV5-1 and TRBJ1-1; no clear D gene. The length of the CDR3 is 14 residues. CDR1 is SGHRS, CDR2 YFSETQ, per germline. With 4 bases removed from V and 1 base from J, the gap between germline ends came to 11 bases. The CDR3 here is CASSPRGTNTEAFF. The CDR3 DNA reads TGCGCCAGCAGCCCCCGGGGAACGAACACTGAAGCTTTCTTT.

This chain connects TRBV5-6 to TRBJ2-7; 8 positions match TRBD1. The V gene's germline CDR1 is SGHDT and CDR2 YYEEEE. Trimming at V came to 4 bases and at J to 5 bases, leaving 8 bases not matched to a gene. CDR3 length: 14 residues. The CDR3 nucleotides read TGTGCCAGCAGCCGAACCCCAGGGGGCGACGAGCAGTACTTC. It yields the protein CASSRTPGGDEQYF.

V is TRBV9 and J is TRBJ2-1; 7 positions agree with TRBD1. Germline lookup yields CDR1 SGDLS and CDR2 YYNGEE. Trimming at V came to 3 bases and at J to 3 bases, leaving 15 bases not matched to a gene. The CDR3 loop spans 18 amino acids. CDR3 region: CASSEEVPGQLNYNEQFF. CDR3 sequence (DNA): TGTGCCAGCAGCGAGGAAGTACCGGGACAGTTAAACTACAATGAGCAGTTCTTC.

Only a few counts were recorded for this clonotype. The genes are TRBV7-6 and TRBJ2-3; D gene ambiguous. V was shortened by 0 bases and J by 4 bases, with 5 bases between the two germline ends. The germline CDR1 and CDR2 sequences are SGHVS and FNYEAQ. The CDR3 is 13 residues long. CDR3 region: CASSLAAADTQYF. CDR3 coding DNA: TGTGCCAGCAGCTTAGCTGCGGCAGATACGCAGTATTTT.

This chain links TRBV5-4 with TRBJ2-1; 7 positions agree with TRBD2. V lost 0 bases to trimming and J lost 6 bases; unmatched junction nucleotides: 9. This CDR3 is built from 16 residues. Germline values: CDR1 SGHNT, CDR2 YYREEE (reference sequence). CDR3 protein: CASSLAGSGGLNEQFF. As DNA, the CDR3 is TGTGCCAGCAGCTTGGCCGGGTCGGGGGGACTCAATGAGCAGTTCTTC. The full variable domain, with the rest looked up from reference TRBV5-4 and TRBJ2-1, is ETGVTQSPTHLIKTRGQQVTLRCSSQSGHNTVSWYQQALGQGPQFIFQYYREEENGRGNFPPRFSGLQFPNYSSELNVNALELDDSALYLCASSLAGSGGLNEQFFGPGTRLTVL.

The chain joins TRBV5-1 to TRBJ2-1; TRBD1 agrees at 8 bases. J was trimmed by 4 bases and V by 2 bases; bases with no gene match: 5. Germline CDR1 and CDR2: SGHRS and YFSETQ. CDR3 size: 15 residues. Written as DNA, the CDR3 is TGCGCCAGCAGCTTACAGGGGGTGCCTTACAATGAGCAGTTCTTC. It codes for CASSLQGVPYNEQFF.

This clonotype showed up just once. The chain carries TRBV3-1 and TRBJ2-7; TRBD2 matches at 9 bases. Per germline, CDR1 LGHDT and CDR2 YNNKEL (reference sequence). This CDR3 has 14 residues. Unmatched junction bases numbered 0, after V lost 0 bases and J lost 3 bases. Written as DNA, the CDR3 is TGTGCCAGCAGCCAAGATAGCGGGAGCTACGAGCAGTACTTC. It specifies CASSQDSGSYEQYF.

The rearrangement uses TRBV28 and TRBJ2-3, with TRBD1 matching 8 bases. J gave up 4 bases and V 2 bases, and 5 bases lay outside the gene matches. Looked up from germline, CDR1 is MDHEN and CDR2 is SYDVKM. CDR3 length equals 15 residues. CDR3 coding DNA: TGTGCCAGCAGTTTAGGCAGGGGGCTCCCAGATACGCAGTATTTT. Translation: CASSLGRGLPDTQYF.

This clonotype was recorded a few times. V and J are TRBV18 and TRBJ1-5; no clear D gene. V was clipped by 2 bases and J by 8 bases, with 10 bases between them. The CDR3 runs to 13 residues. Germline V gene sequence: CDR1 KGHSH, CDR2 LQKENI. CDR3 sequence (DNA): TGTGCCAGCTCACCAGAGGGCTGGGAGCCCCAGCATTTT. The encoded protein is CASSPEGWEPQHF.

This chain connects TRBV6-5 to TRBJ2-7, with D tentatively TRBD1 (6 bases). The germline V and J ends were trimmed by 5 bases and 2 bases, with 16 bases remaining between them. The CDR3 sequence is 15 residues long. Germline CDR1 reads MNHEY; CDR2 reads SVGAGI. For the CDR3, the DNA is TGTGCCAGCAGTCCCTACAGGGATTCCACCTACGAGCAGTACTTC. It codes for CASSPYRDSTYEQYF.

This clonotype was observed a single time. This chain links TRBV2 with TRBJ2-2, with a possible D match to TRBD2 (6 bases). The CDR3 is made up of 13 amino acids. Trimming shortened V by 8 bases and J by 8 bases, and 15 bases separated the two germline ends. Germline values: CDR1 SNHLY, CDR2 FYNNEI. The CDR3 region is CASGTEVRGELFF. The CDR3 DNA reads TGTGCCAGCGGGACTGAGGTGCGGGGGGAGCTGTTTTTT.

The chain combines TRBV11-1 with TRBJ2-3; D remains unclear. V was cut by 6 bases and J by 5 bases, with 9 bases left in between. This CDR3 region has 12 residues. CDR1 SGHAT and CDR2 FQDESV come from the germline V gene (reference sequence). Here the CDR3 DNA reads TGTGCCAGCAGTCCCGCGAGAGATACGCAGTATTTT. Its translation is CASSPARDTQYF.

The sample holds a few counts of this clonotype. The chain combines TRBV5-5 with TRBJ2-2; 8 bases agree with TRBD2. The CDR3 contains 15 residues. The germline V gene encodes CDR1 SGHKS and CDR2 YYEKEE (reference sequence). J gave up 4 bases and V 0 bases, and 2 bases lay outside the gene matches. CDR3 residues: CASSLVSGITGELFF. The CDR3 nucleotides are TGTGCCAGCAGCTTGGTTAGCGGGATCACCGGGGAGCTGTTTTTT.

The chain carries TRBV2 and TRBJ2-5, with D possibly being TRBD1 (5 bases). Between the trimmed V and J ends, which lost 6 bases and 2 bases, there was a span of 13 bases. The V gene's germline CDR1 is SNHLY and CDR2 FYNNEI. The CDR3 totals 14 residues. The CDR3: CASRASTGQETQYF. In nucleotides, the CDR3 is TGTGCCAGCAGGGCCAGTACAGGTCAAGAGACCCAGTACTTC.

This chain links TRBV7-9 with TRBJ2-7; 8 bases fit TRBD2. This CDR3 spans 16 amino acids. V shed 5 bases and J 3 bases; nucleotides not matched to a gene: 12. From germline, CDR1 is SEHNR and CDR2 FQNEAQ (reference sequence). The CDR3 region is CASSPKRGSGGYEQYF. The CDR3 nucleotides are TGTGCCAGCAGCCCAAAGCGGGGGAGTGGGGGCTACGAGCAGTACTTC. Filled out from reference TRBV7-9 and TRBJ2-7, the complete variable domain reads DTGVSQNPRHKITKRGQNVTFRCDPISEHNRLYWYRQTLGQGPEFLTYFQNEAQLEKSRLLSDRFSAERPKGSFSTLEIQRTEQGDSAMYLCASSPKRGSGGYEQYFGPGTRLTVT.